Described below is a single TCR beta chain sequence and its context. In the source study's methods: Quantification of nucleated cells was approximated via reference gene primer amplification. TCRdb's copy holds only in-frame clones and misses some; the assay was immunoSEQ multiplex PCR. The V and J calls and the clone size are those of that table, but D and trimming were determined from the DNA. The sample holds about 280,000 clones, nearly 90% seen once. The germline CDR1 and CDR2 sequences are SGHRS and YFSETQ. With 2 bases removed from V and 7 bases from J, the gap between germline ends came to 15 bases. The CDR3 consists of 14 residues. These data belong to a study of blood T cell repertoires in COVID-19. Study-wide background: Sites across the United States, Italy and Spain contributed samples from acute and convalescent COVID-19. T cells, B-cell-depleted T cells, or PBMCs supplied cDNA or gDNA.

The chain links TRBV5-1 to TRBJ1-1; possible D gene TRBD1, 5 bases. The source of this sequence is a man aged 18 to 29 with active or convalescent COVID-19. The sample comprised peripheral blood. The CDR3 sequence is CASSLERGSYEAFF. The CDR3 region has the DNA TGCGCCAGCAGCTTAGAAAGGGGAAGTTATGAAGCTTTCTTT.